What follows are 21 T cell receptor beta chains derived from one specimen sequenced in a study of cytomegalovirus exposure and HLA in healthy donors. Produced via immunoSEQ multiplex PCR; TCRdb's table is partial and in-frame only. The sample has 150,000 to 160,000 clones; 86% are singletons. Sequencing was carried out using PBMCs. All receptors derive from a human donor in good health.

The chain carries TRBV11-2 and TRBJ2-1; no reliable D call. CDR3 length equals 18 residues. With 2 bases removed from V and 5 bases from J, the gap between germline ends came to 22 bases. Germline lookup yields CDR1 SGHAT and CDR2 FQNNGV. For the CDR3, the DNA is TGTGCCAGCAGCTTATATAGGAACACAAAAACTGGGCACAATGAGCAGTTCTTC. It is translated as CASSLYRNTKTGHNEQFF.

This clone was seen just once. The rearrangement uses TRBV6-6 and TRBJ2-7; 10 bases fit TRBD1. This CDR3 contains 15 residues. V lost 5 bases to trimming and J lost 7 bases; unmatched junction nucleotides: 11. Germline assignment: CDR1 MNHNY and CDR2 SVGAGI (reference sequence). CDR3 residues: CASSAIGTGAIEQYF. CDR3 DNA: TGTGCCAGCAGTGCGATCGGGACAGGGGCCATTGAGCAGTACTTC.

This rearrangement joins TRBV5-1 to TRBJ1-1, with 7 bases lining up with TRBD1. V gave up 4 bases and J gave up 4 bases; unmatched junction bases: 13. The CDR3 spans 16 residues. Per the germline V gene, CDR1 is SGHRS and CDR2 is YFSETQ. The CDR3, as DNA: TGCGCCAGCAGCCCCGGGACAGCAATTGTCGGCACTGAAGCTTTCTTT. Translated, it gives CASSPGTAIVGTEAFF.

This clone occurred a few times. The chain is built from TRBV19 and TRBJ2-1; no definite D call. Deletions cut 4 bases from V and 10 bases from J, with 14 bases between. The germline V gene encodes CDR1 LNHDA and CDR2 SQIVND (reference sequence). The CDR3 runs to 13 residues. The CDR3 protein is CASSRSSVQEQFF. The CDR3 region has the DNA TGTGCCAGTAGTAGGAGTTCGGTGCAGGAGCAGTTCTTC.

The rearrangement joins TRBV28 to TRBJ1-1; no clear D. This CDR3 comprises 14 residues. V was pared by 6 bases and J by 5 bases, with 16 bases between. Germline values: CDR1 MDHEN, CDR2 SYDVKM. The CDR3 loop reads CASSPSPRGTEAFF. As DNA, the CDR3 is TGTGCCAGCAGCCCAAGTCCGAGAGGGACTGAAGCTTTCTTT.

The V gene is TRBV5-1, the J gene TRBJ2-1; 8 nucleotides agree with TRBD2. The CDR3 has 13 amino acids. Unmatched junction bases numbered 1, after V lost 6 bases and J lost 2 bases. CDR1 is SGHRS and CDR2 is YFSETQ in the germline V gene. DNA of the CDR3: TGCGCCAGCACAGCGGGAGCCTACAATGAGCAGTTCTTC. Translation: CASTAGAYNEQFF.

The chain carries TRBV4-3 and TRBJ2-3; D may be TRBD2 (5 bases). The ends were cut back, 1 base at V and 0 bases at J, with 8 bases in the middle. This CDR3 is built from 15 residues. Per the germline V gene, CDR1 is LGHNA and CDR2 is YSLEER. Here the CDR3 DNA reads TGCGCCAGCAGCCAAGCTCTAGCTAGCACAGATACGCAGTATTTT. Protein sequence: CASSQALASTDTQYF.

The chain couples TRBV19 to TRBJ2-6, with TRBD1 as a possible D gene (6 bases). V gave up 1 base and J gave up 1 base, with 14 bases separating them. Germline loops: CDR1 LNHDA, CDR2 SQIVND (reference sequence). This CDR3 is 18 amino acids long. The CDR3 reads CASSIAAGASSGANVLTF. CDR3 DNA: TGTGCCAGTAGTATAGCTGCAGGGGCTTCTTCTGGGGCCAACGTCCTGACTTTC.

The chain employs TRBV15 and TRBJ2-5; 10 bases are shared with TRBD1. V lost 3 bases, J lost 4 bases, and 2 bases stayed unmatched. This CDR3 is built from 14 residues. Germline V gene data show CDR1 as LNHNV and CDR2 as YYDKDF (reference sequence). DNA for the CDR3: TGTGCCACCAGCAGGGACAGGGGGGGAGAGACCCAGTACTTC. It is translated as CATSRDRGGETQYF.

With regard to this clone: Other DNA sequences from this sample encode an identical CDR3 as well. This chain connects TRBV30 to TRBJ1-1, with TRBD1 matching 8 bases. CDR1 is GTSNPN, CDR2 SVGIG, per germline (reference sequence). J was trimmed by 5 bases and V by 1 base; bases with no gene match: 0. This CDR3 is 12 amino acids long. Here the CDR3 reads CAWSDRGTEAFF. CDR3 DNA: TGTGCCTGGAGTGACAGGGGGACTGAAGCTTTCTTT.

The chain recombines TRBV27 with TRBJ2-5; maybe TRBD1 (5 bases). In germline, CDR1 is MNHEY, CDR2 SMNVEV (reference sequence). This CDR3 region has 14 residues. The V gene lost 1 base and the J gene lost 1 base, with 7 bases spanning the gap. The CDR3 DNA is TGTGCCAGCAGTTTATATACAGGCCAAGAGACCCAGTACTTC. It is translated as CASSLYTGQETQYF.

The chain recombines TRBV19 with TRBJ1-2; 7 bases line up with TRBD1. Germline V gene sequence: CDR1 LNHDA, CDR2 SQIVND (reference sequence). The CDR3 is 15 residues long. After removal of 10 bases from V and 4 bases from J, the junction contained 15 bases not matched to a gene. The CDR3 DNA sequence: TGTGCCACCAACACAGGGGACTTCTCCTTCTATGGCTACACCTTC. Translating gives CATNTGDFSFYGYTF.

The CDR3 DNA reads TGTGCCAGCAGTTTCCAGCGGGAGAGAGCGGACACCGGGGAGCTGTTTTTT. Translated: CASSFQRERADTGELFF. The chain carries TRBV28 and TRBJ2-2; 8 bases agree with TRBD2. CDR1 is MDHEN, CDR2 SYDVKM, per germline. This CDR3 region has 17 residues. Trimming at V came to 3 bases and at J to 3 bases, leaving 9 bases not matched to a gene.

The chain uses TRBV21-1 and TRBJ2-3; the D call TRBD2 from the table was never checked on the DNA. TRBV21-1 is described as a pseudogene. The CDR3 is made up of 17 amino acids. The CDR3 sequence: CASSKVRSRRKTDTQYF. The CDR3 nucleotides read TGTGCCAGCAGCAAAGTCCGGTCGAGGCGGAAGACAGATACGCAGTATTTT.

The chain employs TRBV6-5 and TRBJ2-1; 9 positions agree with TRBD2. After removal of 2 bases from V and 7 bases from J, the junction contained 9 bases not matched to a gene. CDR1 MNHEY and CDR2 SVGAGI come from the germline V gene. This CDR3 has 16 residues. CDR3 amino acids: CASSYGRGGFGNEQFF. The CDR3 DNA reads TGTGCCAGCAGTTACGGGCGGGGGGGCTTCGGGAATGAGCAGTTCTTC.

This chain uses TRBV10-1 with TRBJ2-7, with 10 bases that match TRBD1. Trimming took 4 bases from V and 6 from J; bases not matched to a gene: 3. Germline loops: CDR1 WNHNN, CDR2 SYGVQD (reference sequence). CDR3 length: 13 amino acids. The CDR3 is CASSGQGASEQYF. The DNA for the CDR3 is TGCGCCAGCAGTGGACAGGGGGCGAGCGAGCAGTACTTC.

This chain joins TRBV7-3 and TRBJ1-6; a possible D gene is TRBD1 (5 bases). The CDR3 runs to 13 residues. V was cut by 6 bases and J by 9 bases, with 12 bases left in between. Germline values: CDR1 SGHTA, CDR2 FQGTGA. The CDR3, as DNA: TGTGCCAGCAGACCCGGACAAATTTCACCCCTCCACTTT. It is translated as CASRPGQISPLHF.

The chain is built from TRBV30 and TRBJ2-5, with a tentative D call TRBD2 (5 bases). CDR3 length: 13 amino acids. The germline V gene has CDR1 GTSNPN and CDR2 SVGIG (reference sequence). The germline V and J ends were trimmed by 0 bases and 3 bases, with 8 bases remaining between them. This CDR3 reads CAWSVRREETQYF. CDR3 sequence (DNA): TGTGCCTGGAGTGTACGGCGGGAAGAGACCCAGTACTTC.

The chain uses TRBV5-5 and TRBJ1-1; D is unclear. The CDR3 consists of 15 residues. The germline V and J ends were trimmed by 0 bases and 3 bases, with 12 bases remaining between them. Germline-derived CDR1 and CDR2 are SGHKS and YYEKEE (reference sequence). DNA of the CDR3: TGTGCCAGCAGCTTGGCTTACCAGGTGGACACTGAAGCTTTCTTT. This gives the protein CASSLAYQVDTEAFF.

V and J are TRBV19 and TRBJ1-1; D might be TRBD1 (6 bases). In germline, CDR1 is LNHDA, CDR2 SQIVND (reference sequence). The CDR3 covers 14 residues. Trimming stripped 4 bases from V and 7 bases from J, with 16 bases between. The CDR3 is CASSNSNRAIEAFF. Written as DNA, the CDR3 is TGTGCCAGTAGTAACTCAAACAGGGCTATTGAAGCTTTCTTT.

V and J are TRBV18 and TRBJ2-1, with TRBD1 identical over 10 bases. CDR1 is KGHSH and CDR2 is LQKENI in the germline V gene. V lost 3 bases and J lost 4; bases outside the gene matches: 3. The CDR3 is made up of 15 amino acids. CDR3 bases: TGTGCCAGCTCACCGGGACAGGGGATTTACAATGAGCAGTTCTTC. Protein sequence: CASSPGQGIYNEQFF.